The 15 T cell receptor beta chains reported below all come from one sample, sequenced in a study of post-analysis software for immune sequencing data. cDNA libraries for TCR beta contained unique molecular identifiers. MiXCR was run by TCRdb on the PCR reads, yielding one entry per CDR3 protein. The data show about 460,000 distinct CDR3 sequences, around 40% seen once. Antigen specificity for these receptors is unknown. Study results and limitations: In patients, TRBV5-6, TRBV5-1 and TRBV20-1 belonged to four or five TRBV segments found more frequently than in controls.

Sequenced input: blood. These receptors were collected from a girl aged 10 to 17 with multiple sclerosis.

This clonotype was found a few times. J is TRBJ2-1 and V is TRBV12-3 or TRBV12-4; D is undetermined. V was clipped by 2 bases and J by 8 bases, with 10 bases between them. The CDR3 runs to 13 residues. CDR3 coding DNA: TGTGCCAGCAGTTTATTGCGGCTCGATGAGCAGTTCTTC. It is translated as CASSLLRLDEQFF.

The gene calls are TRBV15 and TRBJ2-7; TRBD1 agrees at 7 bases. Trimming cost V 4 bases and J 0 bases; bases outside gene matches: 6. CDR1 and CDR2 (germline): LNHNV, YYDKDF (reference sequence). The CDR3 runs 15 residues. The CDR3 DNA reads as TGTGCCACCAGCATCAAGGGGGCGAGCTCCTACGAGCAGTACTTC. Its protein product is CATSIKGASSYEQYF.

This clonotype was detected only a few times. The chain carries TRBV14 and TRBJ2-3; 9 bases align to TRBD2. The germline V gene has CDR1 SGHDN and CDR2 FVKESK. Unmatched junction bases numbered 8, after V lost 4 bases and J lost 6 bases. The CDR3 contains 15 residues. This CDR3 reads CASSLIAGAADTQYF. DNA of the CDR3: TGTGCCAGCAGCCTAATAGCGGGAGCTGCTGATACGCAGTATTTT.

This clonotype was observed a handful of times. At one end, the junction sequence differs from germline, possibly due to a read error. The V and J genes are TRBV7-9 and TRBJ2-5; weak D call: TRBD1 (7 bases). The CDR3 contains 15 residues. Germline lookup yields CDR1 SEHNR and CDR2 FQNEAQ (reference sequence). The CDR3 reads CASSSRQGGQETRYF. The CDR3 nucleotides are TGTGCCAGCAGCTCCCGACAGGGAGGCCAAGAGACCCGGTACTTC.

The chain recombines TRBV28 with TRBJ2-5, with 16 bases lining up with TRBD2. This CDR3 comprises 18 residues. CDR1 and CDR2 from the germline V gene are MDHEN and SYDVKM. V dropped 2 bases and J dropped 4; count of bases not matched to a gene: 7. DNA of the CDR3: TGTGCCAGCAGTTTAGACGGGACTAGCGGGAGGGACGGAGAGACCCAGTACTTC. This encodes CASSLDGTSGRDGETQYF. The full variable domain, its missing parts supplied by reference TRBV28 and TRBJ2-5, is DVKVTQSSRYLVKRTGEKVFLECVQDMDHENMFWYRQDPGLGLRLIYFSYDVKMKEKGDIPEGYSVSREKKERFSLILESASTNQTSMYLCASSLDGTSGRDGETQYFGPGTRLLVL.

This clonotype was observed once. The chain links TRBV20-1 to TRBJ2-5, with 8 bases lining up with TRBD2. Gene TRBJ2-7 matches the end of the DNA better, so the J call may be wrong. CDR3 length: 14 amino acids. Germline lookup yields CDR1 DFQATT and CDR2 SNEGSKA (reference sequence). CDR3 DNA: TGCAGTGCCCGGACGGCGGGAGGAACATACGAGCAGTACTTC. The encoded protein is CSARTAGGTYEQYF.

V is TRBV12-3 or TRBV12-4 and J is TRBJ2-1, with D unclear. The CDR3 extends over 15 amino acids. Trimming pared 6 bases from V and 5 bases from J, leaving 17 bases between. The CDR3, as DNA: TGTGCCAGCAGGTTCGAGGAGATGATGAACAATGAGCAGTTCTTC. Translated, it gives CASRFEEMMNNEQFF.

This rearrangement joins TRBV25-1 to TRBJ2-7, with D unresolved. CDR1 MGHDK and CDR2 SYGVNS come from the germline V gene. The CDR3 consists of 12 residues. V lost 7 bases, J lost 1 base, and 8 bases lay in between. This CDR3 reads CASKLGSYEQYF. The CDR3 nucleotides are TGTGCCAGCAAGCTCGGTTCCTACGAGCAGTACTTC.

This clonotype has more than one count but fewer than ten. This chain links TRBV28 with TRBJ2-7, with TRBD2 identical over 10 bases. V lost 5 bases, J lost 0 bases, and 7 bases stayed unmatched. Germline assignment: CDR1 MDHEN and CDR2 SYDVKM. The CDR3 runs 16 residues. The CDR3 nucleotides are TGTGCCAGCAGTGGTCCACTAGCGGGACTCTCCTACGAGCAGTACTTC. Protein: CASSGPLAGLSYEQYF.

This rearrangement joins TRBV10-1 to TRBJ2-7, with 8 nucleotides matching TRBD2. V shed 9 bases, J shed 2 bases, and the junction held 6 bases outside the gene matches. Looked up from germline, CDR1 is WNHNN and CDR2 is SYGVQD (reference sequence). This CDR3 region has 13 residues. DNA of the CDR3: TGCGCCAGGGCGGGAGGCCCTACCTACGAGCAGTACTTC. This codes for CARAGGPTYEQYF.

The V gene is TRBV29-1, the J gene TRBJ1-1; 8 bases line up with TRBD1. The J segment lost 10 bases and the V segment lost 5 bases, leaving 9 bases of the junction unmatched. The CDR3 extends over 12 amino acids. Germline assignment: CDR1 SQVTM and CDR2 ANQGSEA. CDR3 in DNA: TGCAGCGTTCGGGGACAGGCAATAAGAGCTTTCTTT. Translation gives CSVRGQAIRAFF.

In this sample, this clonotype turned up a few times. The chain couples TRBV9 to TRBJ2-5; D may correspond to TRBD1 or TRBD2 (5 bases each). Trimming took 4 bases from V and 1 from J, leaving 11 bases between them. The length of the CDR3 is 14 residues. Germline V gene lookup returns CDR1 SGDLS and CDR2 YYNGEE. The CDR3 protein is CASSTRDGQETQYF. In DNA, the CDR3 is TGTGCCAGCAGCACCCGGGACGGCCAAGAGACCCAGTACTTC.

The table lists this clonotype with a few counts. The chain joins TRBV28 to TRBJ2-5; D perhaps matches TRBD2 (7 bases). The J call may not be correct, given that the DNA end is closer to TRBJ2-7. CDR3 size: 13 residues. The germline V gene has CDR1 MDHEN and CDR2 SYDVKM. CDR3 nucleotide sequence: TGTGCCAGCAGTTTAGGGGGGGCCGGCGAGCAGTACTTC. Translation: CASSLGGAGEQYF.

This clonotype was seen more than once but under ten times. V and J are TRBV6-1 and TRBJ2-3; 13 bases agree with TRBD2. Trimming at V came to 5 bases and at J to 4 bases, leaving 15 bases not matched to a gene. CDR3 length: 19 amino acids. Germline assignment: CDR1 MNHNS and CDR2 SASEGT. CDR3 region: CASSRGLAGALRHADTQYF. As DNA, the CDR3 is TGTGCCAGCAGTCGTGGACTAGCGGGAGCCCTCCGACACGCAGATACGCAGTATTTT.

This clonotype was detected a few times. This CDR3 reads CASSPRWGGTDTQYF. The CDR3 nucleotides are TGTGCCAGCAGTCCGAGATGGGGTGGCACAGATACGCAGTATTTT. The V gene is TRBV12-3 or TRBV12-4, the J gene TRBJ2-3; no firm D call. The V and J ends lost 5 bases and 1 base respectively, with 13 bases between them. The CDR3 covers 15 residues.